These T cell receptor beta chains were read from a single sample in a study of T cells expressing NK-cell markers. TCRdb re-called the 5' RACE reads and gives one entry per CDR3 protein, without DNA. The sample includes hundreds of thousands of distinct CDR3 sequences. The sample consisted of blood T cells: a sorted CD56 or NKG2C T cell subset, CD4+ or CD8+ T cells, or bulk PBMC T cells (not recorded which). Source of these receptors: a man younger than 30 in good health. Each CDR3 is given with its conserved first and last residue.

v_call: TRBV4-3
j_call: TRBJ1-1
cdr3_aa: CASSQDIGDRGRAFF

v_call: TRBV6-5
j_call: TRBJ1-2
cdr3_aa: CASRPPGNGYTF

v_call: TRBV7-9
j_call: TRBJ2-2
cdr3_aa: CASSFPQYTGELFF

v_call: TRBV29-1
j_call: TRBJ1-1
cdr3_aa: CSVSGISSNTEAFF

v_call: TRBV23-1
j_call: TRBJ2-1
cdr3_aa: CASSLNRDLHHNEQFF

v_call: TRBV28
j_call: TRBJ2-2
cdr3_aa: CATFPGTNTGELFF

v_call: TRBV29-1
j_call: TRBJ2-3
cdr3_aa: CSVETGDSTDTQYF

v_call: TRBV20-1
j_call: TRBJ2-5
cdr3_aa: CSARKPGLSWETQYF

v_call: TRBV20-1
j_call: TRBJ2-1
cdr3_aa: CSASSGRASYNEQFF

v_call: TRBV11-1
j_call: TRBJ1-4
cdr3_aa: CASSLGRGTGKTNEKLFF

v_call: TRBV5-1
j_call: TRBJ2-7
cdr3_aa: CASSLVGESSYEQYF

v_call: TRBV5-5
j_call: TRBJ2-1
cdr3_aa: CASNSRGEGVNEQFF

v_call: TRBV10-3
j_call: TRBJ2-2
cdr3_aa: CAISERGNTGELFF

v_call: TRBV12-3/TRBV12-4
j_call: TRBJ2-7
cdr3_aa: CASSLARFSYEQYF

v_call: TRBV2
j_call: TRBJ1-1
cdr3_aa: CASSSDFTEAFF

v_call: TRBV10-3
j_call: TRBJ2-1
cdr3_aa: CAISGRLTYNEQFF

v_call: TRBV29-1
j_call: TRBJ2-1
cdr3_aa: CSVLHEGTLTNEQFF

v_call: TRBV20-1
j_call: TRBJ2-1
cdr3_aa: CSARLASGGLREQFF

v_call: TRBV5-6
j_call: TRBJ1-1
cdr3_aa: CASSLVPGYEAFF

v_call: TRBV29-1
j_call: TRBJ2-5
cdr3_aa: CSVWFLGGQETQYF

v_call: TRBV7-9
j_call: TRBJ1-1
cdr3_aa: CASSLGSTGVNTEAFF

v_call: TRBV14
j_call: TRBJ1-1
cdr3_aa: CASSQTLMAEAFF

v_call: TRBV10-3
j_call: TRBJ2-7
cdr3_aa: CAISETRTGAGSYEQYF

v_call: TRBV9
j_call: TRBJ2-1
cdr3_aa: CASSPPSGRRVEQFF

v_call: TRBV15
j_call: TRBJ2-1
cdr3_aa: CATSRDLGLANQFF

v_call: TRBV27
j_call: TRBJ2-3
cdr3_aa: CASSNRAADTQYF

v_call: TRBV11-2
j_call: TRBJ1-1
cdr3_aa: CASSNHALVGRQPEAFF